A selection of T cell receptor beta chains follows, all from one sample in a study of technical replicates of blood from several donors. Using immunoSEQ multiplex PCR, the repertoire was profiled, and TCRdb retains in-frame clones only, with some absent. The profile shows some 79,000 clones, 91% of them singletons. The sequencing input was T cells isolated from PBMCs. The source is a human donor in good health. Some clones in this sample may be carry-over from other donors' samples. Each CDR3 is given with its conserved first and last residue. Size values are once, few and many counts, or a class for expanded clones, and some rows have none.

J gene,V gene,clone size,CDR3 length,CDR3 protein
TRBJ2-1,TRBV27,-,12,CASSWGVGEQFF
TRBJ1-4,TRBV19,-,14,CASSITQGREKLFF
TRBJ2-1,TRBV15,-,19,CATSRRPGLVSLGSNEQFF
TRBJ1-2,TRBV14,-,15,CASSQDLTGNYGYTF
TRBJ2-5,TRBV6-5,-,13,CASSSGRTETQYF
TRBJ1-1,TRBV7-2,-,14,CASSPQGQLTEAFF
TRBJ2-7,TRBV7-9,-,13,CASSPAGGDEQYF
TRBJ1-1,TRBV6-4,-,16,CASRTSAGAPIAEAFF
TRBJ2-7,TRBV4-2,once,15,CASRGGDRPSHEQYF
TRBJ2-5,TRBV19,-,13,CASSPRHQETQYF
TRBJ2-3,TRBV19,-,17,CASRNPLRRGSTDTQYF
TRBJ1-3,TRBV6-5,-,13,CASSSRSGNTIYF
TRBJ1-1,TRBV19,-,14,CASSPLLGPTEAFF
TRBJ2-1,TRBV6-5,-,13,CASSFTRNNEQFF
TRBJ1-1,TRBV4-2,-,14,CASSPGTENTEAFF
TRBJ2-7,TRBV5-1,-,16,CASSFVTTGQGYEQYF
TRBJ1-2,TRBV5-1,-,15,CASSWGQKANYGYTF
TRBJ1-1,TRBV6-1,few,11,CASRRNTEAFF
TRBJ2-1,TRBV9,-,19,CASSARTTSGGSSYNEQFF
TRBJ2-1,TRBV7-2,-,15,CASSLGLAGNNEQFF
TRBJ2-3,TRBV6-5,-,16,CASSYSRGTGTDTQYF
TRBJ1-1,TRBV19,-,13,CASSMQGHTEAFF
TRBJ2-2,TRBV4-2,-,15,CASSQFDRDGGELFF
TRBJ2-7,TRBV2,once,12,CASRQVDYEQYF
TRBJ2-5,TRBV25-1,-,14,CASSNRDRGETQYF
TRBJ1-3,TRBV7-6,-,13,CASSGGPGNTIYF
TRBJ2-7,TRBV9,-,13,CASSVPGVGEQYF
TRBJ2-1,TRBV11-3,-,16,CASSLDLAGQDNEQFF